This T cell receptor beta chain appears in the sequencing data of a study of regulatory and conventional T cells in RAG deficiency. Genomic DNA came from blood conventional CD4+ T cells gated CD25-low CD127-high. TCRdb's copy holds only in-frame clones and misses some; the assay was immunoSEQ multiplex PCR. Found here are approximately 48,000 clones, more than 80% of them singletons; the top ten hold about 0.54%. These data were also filed under a second study, of regulatory T cells. This second study says: Primers: 52 TRBV forward and 13 TRBJ reverse.

The TCR was taken from a human donor in good health. The sample taken for sequencing was CD4+ effector T cells sorted from blood.

Here the CDR3 DNA reads TGTGCCAGCAACCGGGACAGGGGACGAACAAATGAGCAGTTCTTC. As protein: CASNRDRGRTNEQFF. J is TRBJ2-1 and V is TRBV11-2, with 10 nucleotides matching TRBD1. The CDR3 contains 15 residues. With V trimmed by 7 bases and J by 7 bases, 10 bases remained unmatched. Germline values: CDR1 SGHAT, CDR2 FQNNGV.